What follows describes a single T cell receptor (beta chain). Its antigen is undetermined. In the PCR, 60 Vbeta and 13 Jbeta primers were used. Measured with immunoSEQ multiplex PCR; TCRdb has only the in-frame clones, and not every one. In the table there are around 40,000 clones, approximately 71% of which are singletons. The V gene's germline CDR1 is SEHNR and CDR2 FQNEAQ (reference sequence). The V end lost 5 bases, the J end lost 5 bases, and 16 bases lay between the germline ends. This CDR3 is built from 14 residues. This record belongs to a study of cytomegalovirus exposure and HLA in healthy donors. Study-wide results and caveats: In a later analysis, HLA-associated TCR beta chains were more clonally expanded than equally common others. TCR association rates varied by HLA locus in a later analysis, with DRB1 highest and HLA-C lowest. HLA alleles showed associations with around 15,000 TCR beta sequences in a later analysis, at a 0.05 false discovery rate. Researchers left out some V segments, among them TRBV6-2 and TRBV6-3, as indistinguishable.

This chain joins TRBV7-9 and TRBJ2-7; D not resolved. Sequencing was carried out using PBMCs. The sequence was obtained from a man aged 50-59 years in good health and CMV-seropositive. This chain's CDR3 is CASSPARFIHEQYF. The DNA for the CDR3 is TGTGCCAGCAGCCCCGCCAGGTTCATCCACGAGCAGTACTTC.